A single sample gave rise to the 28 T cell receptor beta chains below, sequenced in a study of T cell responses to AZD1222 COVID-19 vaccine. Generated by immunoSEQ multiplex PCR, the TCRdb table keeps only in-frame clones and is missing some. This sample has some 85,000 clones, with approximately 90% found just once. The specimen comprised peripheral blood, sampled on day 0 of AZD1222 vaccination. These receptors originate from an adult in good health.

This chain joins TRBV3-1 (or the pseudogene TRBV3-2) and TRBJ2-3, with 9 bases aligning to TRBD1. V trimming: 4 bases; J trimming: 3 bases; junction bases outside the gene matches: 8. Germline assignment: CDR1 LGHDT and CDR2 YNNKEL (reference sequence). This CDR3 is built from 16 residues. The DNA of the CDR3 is TGTGCCAGCAGCCCCCCCCGGGACAGGGCGACAGATACGCAGTATTTT. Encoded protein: CASSPPRDRATDTQYF.

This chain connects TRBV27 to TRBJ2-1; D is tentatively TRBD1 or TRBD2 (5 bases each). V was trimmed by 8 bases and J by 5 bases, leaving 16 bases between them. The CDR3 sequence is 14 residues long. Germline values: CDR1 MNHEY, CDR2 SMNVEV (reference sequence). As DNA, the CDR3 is TGTGCCAGCTCCCTGGGACGGATCGACAATGAGCAGTTCTTC. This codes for CASSLGRIDNEQFF.

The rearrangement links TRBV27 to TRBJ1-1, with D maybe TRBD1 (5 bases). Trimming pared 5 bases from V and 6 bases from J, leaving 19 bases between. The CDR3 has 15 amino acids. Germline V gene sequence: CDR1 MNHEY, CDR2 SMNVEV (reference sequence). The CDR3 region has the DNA TGTGCCAGCAGTGCCGGGGGAAGCGGATACTCTGAAGCTTTCTTT. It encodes CASSAGGSGYSEAFF.

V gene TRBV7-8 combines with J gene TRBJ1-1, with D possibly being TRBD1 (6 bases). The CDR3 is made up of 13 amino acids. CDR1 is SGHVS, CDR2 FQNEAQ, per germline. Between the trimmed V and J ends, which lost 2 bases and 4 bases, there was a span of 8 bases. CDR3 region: CASSLSGVTEAFF. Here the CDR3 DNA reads TGTGCCAGCAGCTTATCAGGGGTCACTGAAGCTTTCTTT.

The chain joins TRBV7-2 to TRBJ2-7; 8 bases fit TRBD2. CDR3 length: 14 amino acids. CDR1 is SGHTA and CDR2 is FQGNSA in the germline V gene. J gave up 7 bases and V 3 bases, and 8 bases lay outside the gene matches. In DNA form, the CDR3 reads TGTGCCAGCAGCTTTCCGGGGGGGGCCGGGGAGCAGTACTTC. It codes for CASSFPGGAGEQYF.

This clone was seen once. The CDR3 DNA is TGTGCCAGCGGACTAGCGGGAGCGGTTCTCGAGCAGTACTTC. It translates to CASGLAGAVLEQYF. The chain employs TRBV25-1 and TRBJ2-7; 13 positions match TRBD2. The CDR3 extends over 14 amino acids. J gave up 6 bases and V 8 bases, and 7 bases lay outside the gene matches. The germline CDR1 and CDR2 sequences are MGHDK and SYGVNS.

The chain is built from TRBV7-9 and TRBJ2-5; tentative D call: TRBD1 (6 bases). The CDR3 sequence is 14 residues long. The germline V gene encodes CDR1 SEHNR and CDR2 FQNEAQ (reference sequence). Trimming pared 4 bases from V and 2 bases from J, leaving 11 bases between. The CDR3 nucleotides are TGTGCCAGCAGCTCGATGACAGGACAAGAGACCCAGTACTTC. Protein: CASSSMTGQETQYF.

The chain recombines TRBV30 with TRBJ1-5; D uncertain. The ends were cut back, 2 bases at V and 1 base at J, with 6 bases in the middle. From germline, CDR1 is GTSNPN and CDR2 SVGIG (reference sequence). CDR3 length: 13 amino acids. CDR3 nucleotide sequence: TGTGCCTGGAGTTTACAGAGCAATCAGCCCCAGCATTTT. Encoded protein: CAWSLQSNQPQHF.

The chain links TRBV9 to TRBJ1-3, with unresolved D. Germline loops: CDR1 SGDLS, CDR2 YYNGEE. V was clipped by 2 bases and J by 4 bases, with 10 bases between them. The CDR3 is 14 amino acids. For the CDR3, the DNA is TGTGCCAGCAGCGTGGGTCCGTCGGGAAACACCATATATTTT. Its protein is CASSVGPSGNTIYF.

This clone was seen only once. CDR3 protein: CASSPQSGVHNSPLHF. CDR3 DNA: TGTGCCAGCAGCCCCCAATCGGGGGTCCATAATTCACCCCTCCACTTT. This chain links TRBV3-1 (or the pseudogene TRBV3-2) with TRBJ1-6; D might be TRBD1 (5 bases). Trimming left V 4 bases short and J 5 bases short, with 15 bases between. CDR1 and CDR2 (germline): LGHDT, YNNKEL (reference sequence). The CDR3 has 16 amino acids.

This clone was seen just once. This CDR3 is CASSSGLTGTEAFF. The CDR3 coding sequence is TGTGCCAGCAGCTCCGGACTTACCGGCACTGAAGCTTTCTTT. The chain carries TRBV9 and TRBJ1-1; D is uncertain. Trimming shortened V by 4 bases and J by 4 bases, and 14 bases separated the two germline ends. CDR3 length equals 14 residues. CDR1 is SGDLS, CDR2 YYNGEE, per germline.

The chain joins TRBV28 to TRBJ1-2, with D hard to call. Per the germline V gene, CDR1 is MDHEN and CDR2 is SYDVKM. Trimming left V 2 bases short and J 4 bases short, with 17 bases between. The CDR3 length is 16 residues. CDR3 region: CASSLRFWARGYGYTF. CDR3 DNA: TGTGCCAGCAGTTTACGATTTTGGGCCCGGGGCTATGGCTACACCTTC.

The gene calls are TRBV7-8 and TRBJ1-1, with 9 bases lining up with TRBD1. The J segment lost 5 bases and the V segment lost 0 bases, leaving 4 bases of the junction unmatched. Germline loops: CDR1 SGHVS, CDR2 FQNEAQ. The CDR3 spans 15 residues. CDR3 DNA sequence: TGTGCCAGCAGCTTAGCGTGGACAGGGGAGACTGAAGCTTTCTTT. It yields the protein CASSLAWTGETEAFF.

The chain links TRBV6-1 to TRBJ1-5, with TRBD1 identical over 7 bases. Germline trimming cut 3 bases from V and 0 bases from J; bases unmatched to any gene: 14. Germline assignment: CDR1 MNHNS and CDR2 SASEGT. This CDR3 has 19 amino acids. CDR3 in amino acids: CASSDPGQLTPYSNQPQHF. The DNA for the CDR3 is TGTGCCAGCAGTGACCCGGGACAGTTAACTCCTTATAGCAATCAGCCCCAGCATTTT.

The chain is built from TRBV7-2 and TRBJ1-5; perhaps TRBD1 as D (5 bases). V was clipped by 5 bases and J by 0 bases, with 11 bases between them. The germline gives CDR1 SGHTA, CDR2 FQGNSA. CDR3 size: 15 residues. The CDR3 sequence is CASSVGQNSNQPQHF. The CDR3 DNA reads TGTGCCAGCAGCGTGGGGCAGAATAGCAATCAGCCCCAGCATTTT.

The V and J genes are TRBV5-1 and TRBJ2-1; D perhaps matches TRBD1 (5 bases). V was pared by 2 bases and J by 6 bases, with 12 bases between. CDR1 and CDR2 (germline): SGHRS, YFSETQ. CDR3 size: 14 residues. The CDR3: CASSFGAKVNEQFF. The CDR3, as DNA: TGCGCCAGCAGCTTTGGGGCCAAGGTCAATGAGCAGTTCTTC.

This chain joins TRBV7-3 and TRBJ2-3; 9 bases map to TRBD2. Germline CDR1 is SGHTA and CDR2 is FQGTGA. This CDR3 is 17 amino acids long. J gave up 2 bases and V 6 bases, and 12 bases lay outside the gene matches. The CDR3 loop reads CASSFTLSGGSTDTQYF. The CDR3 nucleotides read TGTGCCAGCAGTTTTACCTTAAGCGGGGGGTCCACAGATACGCAGTATTTT.

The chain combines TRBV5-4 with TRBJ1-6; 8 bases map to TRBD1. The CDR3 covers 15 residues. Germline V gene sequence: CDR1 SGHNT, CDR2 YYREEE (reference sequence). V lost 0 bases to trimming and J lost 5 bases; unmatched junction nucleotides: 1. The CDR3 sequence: CASSLADRDNSPLHF. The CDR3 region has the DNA TGTGCCAGCAGCTTGGCGGACAGGGATAATTCACCCCTCCACTTT.

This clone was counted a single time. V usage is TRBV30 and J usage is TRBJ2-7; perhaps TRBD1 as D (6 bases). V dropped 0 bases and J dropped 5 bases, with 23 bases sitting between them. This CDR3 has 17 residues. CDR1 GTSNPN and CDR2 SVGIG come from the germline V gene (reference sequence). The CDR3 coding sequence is TGTGCCTGGAGTGTAGTATTTGGGGGTCAGGGGATACACGAGCAGTACTTC. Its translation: CAWSVVFGGQGIHEQYF.

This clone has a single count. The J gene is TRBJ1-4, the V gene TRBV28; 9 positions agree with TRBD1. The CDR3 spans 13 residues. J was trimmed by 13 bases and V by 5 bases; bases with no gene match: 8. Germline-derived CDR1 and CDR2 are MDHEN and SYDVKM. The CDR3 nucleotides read TGTGCCAGCAGTCCCCAACAGGGGGCTAGACTGTTTTTT. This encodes CASSPQQGARLFF.

The CDR3 nucleotides are TGTGCCAGCAGTTTCTCAGGGCTCCCAGCCCTCCACTTT. It specifies CASSFSGLPALHF. This chain uses TRBV12-3 or TRBV12-4 with TRBJ1-6; a possible D gene is TRBD1 (5 bases). The CDR3 is 13 amino acids. Trimming left V 3 bases short and J 14 bases short, with 14 bases between.

The CDR3 nucleotides are TGTGCCAGCAGCTACCCGGGACAGGGGAAAGGTGGCTACACCTTC. Translating it yields CASSYPGQGKGGYTF. The rearrangement uses TRBV7-9 and TRBJ1-2, with TRBD1 matching 10 bases. The CDR3 extends over 15 amino acids. CDR1 SEHNR and CDR2 FQNEAQ come from the germline V gene (reference sequence). The V and J ends lost 4 bases and 7 bases, in that order; junction bases with no gene match: 9.

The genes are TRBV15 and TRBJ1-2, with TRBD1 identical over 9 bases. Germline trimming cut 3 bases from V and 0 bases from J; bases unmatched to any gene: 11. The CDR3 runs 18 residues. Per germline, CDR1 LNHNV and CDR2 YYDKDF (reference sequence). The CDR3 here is CATSRQTGGIRPNYGYTF. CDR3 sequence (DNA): TGTGCCACCAGCAGGCAAACAGGGGGCATCCGGCCTAACTATGGCTACACCTTC.

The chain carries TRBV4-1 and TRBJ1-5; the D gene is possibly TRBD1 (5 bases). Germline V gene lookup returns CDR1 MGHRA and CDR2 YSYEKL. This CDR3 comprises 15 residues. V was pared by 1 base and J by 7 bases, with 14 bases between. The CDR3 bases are TGCGCCAGCAGCCAAGGACCGGGGGAAGGGCAGCCCCAGCATTTT. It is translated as CASSQGPGEGQPQHF.

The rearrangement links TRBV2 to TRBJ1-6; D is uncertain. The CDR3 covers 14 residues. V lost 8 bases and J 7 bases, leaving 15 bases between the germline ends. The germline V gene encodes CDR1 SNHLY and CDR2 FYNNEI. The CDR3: CASGAREGNSPLHF. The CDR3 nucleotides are TGTGCCAGCGGAGCAAGGGAAGGGAATTCACCCCTCCACTTT.

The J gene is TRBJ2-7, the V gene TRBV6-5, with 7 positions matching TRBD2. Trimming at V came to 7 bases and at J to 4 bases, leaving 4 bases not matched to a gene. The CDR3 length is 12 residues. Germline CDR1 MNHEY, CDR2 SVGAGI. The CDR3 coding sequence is TGTGCCAGCAAGGGCGGGGGATACGAGCAGTACTTC. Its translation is CASKGGGYEQYF.

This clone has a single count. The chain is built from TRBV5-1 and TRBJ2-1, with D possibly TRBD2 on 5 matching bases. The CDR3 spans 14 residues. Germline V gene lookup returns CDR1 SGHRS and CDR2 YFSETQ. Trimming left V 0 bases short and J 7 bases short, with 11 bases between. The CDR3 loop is CASSLGETRNEQFF. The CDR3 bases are TGCGCCAGCAGCTTGGGGGAGACTCGGAATGAGCAGTTCTTC. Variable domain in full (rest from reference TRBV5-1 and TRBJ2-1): KAGVTQTPRYLIKTRGQQVTLSCSPISGHRSVSWYQQTPGQGLQFLFEYFSETQRNKGNFPGRFSGRQFSNSRSEMNVSTLELGDSALYLCASSLGETRNEQFFGPGTRLTVL.

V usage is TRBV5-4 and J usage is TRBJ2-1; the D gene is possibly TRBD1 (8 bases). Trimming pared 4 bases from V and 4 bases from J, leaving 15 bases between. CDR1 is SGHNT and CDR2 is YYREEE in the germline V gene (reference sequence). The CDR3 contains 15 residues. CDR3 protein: CASSTGGAGYNEQFF. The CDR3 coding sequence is TGTGCCAGCAGCACAGGGGGGGCGGGGTACAATGAGCAGTTCTTC.